This TCR beta chain came from a study of blood T cell repertoires in COVID-19. Across the whole study: COVID-19 samples collected from the United States, Italy and Spain covered acute and convalescent phases. Sample material is recorded as cDNA or gDNA derived from T cells, B-cell-depleted T cells, or PBMCs.

Original processing methods: How many nucleated cells were present was estimated from reference gene primer amplification. Only in-frame clones appear in the TCRdb table, and some are missing; sequencing was by immunoSEQ multiplex PCR. That table is the source of V, J and clone size, and D and trimming were worked out from the DNA. Of about 170,000 clones listed, 74% are singletons. The CDR3 consists of 14 residues. The V and J ends lost 6 bases and 2 bases respectively, with 13 bases between them. Germline V lookup: CDR1 MNHNY, CDR2 SVGAGI (reference sequence). The sequence was obtained from a woman aged 80 or over with acute or convalescent COVID-19. Sequencing used peripheral blood. The chain recombines TRBV6-6 with TRBJ1-2; maybe TRBD1 (5 bases). For the CDR3, the DNA is TGTGCCAGCAGGCCCTCGGGGGACAACTATGGCTACACCTTC. This codes for CASRPSGDNYGYTF.